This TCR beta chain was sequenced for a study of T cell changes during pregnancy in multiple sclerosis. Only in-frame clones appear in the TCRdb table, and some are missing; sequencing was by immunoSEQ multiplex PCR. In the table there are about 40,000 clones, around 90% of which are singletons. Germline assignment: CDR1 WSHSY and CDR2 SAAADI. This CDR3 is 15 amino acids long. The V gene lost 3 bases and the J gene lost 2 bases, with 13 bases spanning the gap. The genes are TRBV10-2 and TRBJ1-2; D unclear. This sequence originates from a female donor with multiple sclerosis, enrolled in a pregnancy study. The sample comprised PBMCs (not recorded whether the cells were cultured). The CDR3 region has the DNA TGCGCCAGCAGTGACACCGGCGGGAGCAACTATGGCTACACCTTC. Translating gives CASSDTGGSNYGYTF.